Shown below are 3 T cell receptor beta chains from a single sample sequenced in a study of blood T cell repertoires in COVID-19. The assay was immunoSEQ multiplex PCR, and TCRdb's table has in-frame clones only and misses some. Here the sample spans 330,000 or so clones, 87% being singletons. Sequencing was done on a sample of peripheral blood. The receptor set was obtained from a man aged 25 to 45 with COVID-19, enrolled during active disease.

The chain has TRBV7-3 and TRBJ1-2; TRBD1 might be the D (5 bases). Germline CDR1 SGHTA, CDR2 FQGTGA. The CDR3 has 12 residues. V was shortened by 3 bases and J by 4 bases, with 6 bases between the two germline ends. The CDR3, as DNA: TGTGCCAGCAGCTTCGACAGCTATGGCTACACCTTC. It translates to CASSFDSYGYTF.

The chain joins TRBV15 to TRBJ2-7; TRBD2 is a possible D gene (6 bases). CDR3 length: 14 residues. V shed 0 bases and J shed 7 bases, with 13 bases lying between them. Germline loops: CDR1 LNHNV, CDR2 YYDKDF (reference sequence). The CDR3 spells CATSRDTSSLEQYF. DNA of the CDR3: TGTGCCACCAGCAGAGATACTAGCTCTTTAGAGCAGTACTTC.

The table lists this clone with a few counts. This chain connects TRBV6-5 to TRBJ2-6; a weak D match, TRBD2 (6 bases). The CDR3 contains 14 residues. Germline V lookup: CDR1 MNHEY, CDR2 SVGAGI. In DNA form, the CDR3 reads TGTGCGGGCGGGGATAGCTCTGGGGCCAACGTCCTGACTTTC. Its translation: CAGGDSSGANVLTF.